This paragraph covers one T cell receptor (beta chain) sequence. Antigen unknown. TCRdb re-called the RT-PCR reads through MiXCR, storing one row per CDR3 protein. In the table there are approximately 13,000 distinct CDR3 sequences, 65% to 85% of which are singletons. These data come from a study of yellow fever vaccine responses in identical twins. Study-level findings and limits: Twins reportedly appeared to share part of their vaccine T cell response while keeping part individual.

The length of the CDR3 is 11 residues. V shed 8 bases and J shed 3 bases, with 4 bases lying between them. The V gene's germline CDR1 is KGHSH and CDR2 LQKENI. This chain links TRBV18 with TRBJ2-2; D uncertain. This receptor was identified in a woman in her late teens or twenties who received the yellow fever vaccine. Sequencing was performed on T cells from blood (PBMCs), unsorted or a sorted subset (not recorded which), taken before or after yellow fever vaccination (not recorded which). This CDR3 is CASTYTGELFF. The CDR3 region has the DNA TGTGCCAGCACTTACACCGGGGAGCTGTTTTTT.